The 9 T cell receptor beta chains listed next were all sequenced from one sample in a study of blood T cell repertoires in COVID-19. The repertoire was sequenced with immunoSEQ multiplex PCR; TCRdb's copy has only in-frame clones and lacks some. In the table there are 100,000 to 150,000 clones, 70% to 90% of which are singletons. Sequencing was performed on peripheral blood. All receptors come from a woman at least 80 years old with acute or convalescent COVID-19.

The chain joins TRBV6-6 to TRBJ2-7; D is uncertain. CDR3 size: 12 residues. CDR1 is MNHNY and CDR2 is SVGAGI in the germline V gene (reference sequence). V lost 5 bases and J lost 4, with 9 bases in between. CDR3 nucleotides: TGTGCCAGCAGTCCCCACAGTTACGAGCAGTACTTC. Translating it yields CASSPHSYEQYF.

This clone was picked up one time. This chain links TRBV5-1 with TRBJ1-6; D perhaps matches TRBD1 (5 bases). Germline CDR1 SGHRS, CDR2 YFSETQ. The length of the CDR3 is 16 residues. V lost 0 bases and J lost 2, with 9 bases in between. The CDR3 spells CASSLAAGPYNSPLHF. In nucleotides, the CDR3 is TGCGCCAGCAGCTTGGCGGCGGGACCCTATAATTCACCCCTCCACTTT.

V is TRBV18 and J is TRBJ2-2, with D perhaps matching TRBD2 (6 bases). This CDR3 is 16 amino acids long. Trimming took 3 bases from V and 2 from J, leaving 13 bases between them. In germline, CDR1 is KGHSH, CDR2 LQKENI. CDR3 residues: CASSPTNGGNTGELFF. The CDR3 DNA follows: TGTGCCAGCTCACCCACCAACGGGGGTAACACCGGGGAGCTGTTTTTT.

In this sample, this clone turned up a few times. The chain links TRBV11-2 to TRBJ1-2; a possible D gene is TRBD1 (5 bases). Germline V gene sequence: CDR1 SGHAT, CDR2 FQNNGV. The V end was cut by 4 bases, the J end by 8 bases, with 14 bases between. The CDR3 totals 13 residues. The CDR3 is CASSSSGVSGYTF. DNA for the CDR3: TGTGCCAGCAGCTCTTCGGGGGTGAGCGGCTACACCTTC. Complete variable domain (other parts from reference TRBV11-2 and TRBJ1-2): EAGVAQSPRYKIIEKRQSVAFWCNPISGHATLYWYQQILGQGPKLLIQFQNNGVVDDSQLPKDRFSAERLKGVDSTLKIQPAKLEDSAVYLCASSSSGVSGYTFGSGTRLTVV.

The chain links TRBV6-2 or TRBV6-3 to TRBJ1-5; possibly TRBD1 for D (6 bases). Germline V gene data show CDR1 as MNHEY and CDR2 as SVGEGT. The V and J ends lost 2 bases and 0 bases respectively, with 8 bases between them. The CDR3 has 15 residues. In DNA form, the CDR3 reads TGTGCCAGCAGTTACAGGGGGTATAGCAATCAGCCCCAGCATTTT. The encoded protein is CASSYRGYSNQPQHF.

The chain uses TRBV18 and TRBJ1-2; D might be TRBD1 (5 bases). Germline V CDR1 and CDR2: KGHSH, LQKENI. The CDR3 totals 14 residues. The V end lost 4 bases, the J end lost 4 bases, and 13 bases lay between the germline ends. DNA of the CDR3: TGTGCCAGCTCACTCCAACAGGAGTTCTATGGCTACACCTTC. Translation gives CASSLQQEFYGYTF.

This clone was counted once. V usage is TRBV5-4 and J usage is TRBJ1-4; 9 positions match TRBD1. The germline gives CDR1 SGHNT, CDR2 YYREEE (reference sequence). After removal of 5 bases from V and 0 bases from J, the junction contained 2 bases not matched to a gene. This CDR3 is 15 amino acids long. The CDR3 nucleotides are TGTGCCAGCAGACAGGGGGCCGCAACTAATGAAAAACTGTTTTTT. Translated, it gives CASRQGAATNEKLFF.

The chain is built from TRBV28 and TRBJ2-1; 12 positions agree with TRBD2. Germline values: CDR1 MDHEN, CDR2 SYDVKM. The CDR3 is made up of 18 amino acids. Losses at the gene ends were 3 bases for V and 7 bases for J; bases not matched to a gene: 13. CDR3 protein: CASSFPSGRARVVNEQFF. The CDR3 DNA sequence: TGTGCCAGCAGTTTCCCTAGCGGGAGGGCCCGTGTTGTTAATGAGCAGTTCTTC.

J is TRBJ2-5 and V is TRBV5-5, with D possibly being TRBD2 (5 bases). The V gene's germline CDR1 is SGHKS and CDR2 YYEKEE (reference sequence). CDR3 length: 16 amino acids. Trimming took 4 bases from V and 2 from J, leaving 18 bases between them. CDR3 sequence reads: CASSRQRAAGQETQYF. The CDR3, as DNA: TGTGCCAGCAGCAGACAACGAGCGGCAGGACAAGAGACCCAGTACTTC.